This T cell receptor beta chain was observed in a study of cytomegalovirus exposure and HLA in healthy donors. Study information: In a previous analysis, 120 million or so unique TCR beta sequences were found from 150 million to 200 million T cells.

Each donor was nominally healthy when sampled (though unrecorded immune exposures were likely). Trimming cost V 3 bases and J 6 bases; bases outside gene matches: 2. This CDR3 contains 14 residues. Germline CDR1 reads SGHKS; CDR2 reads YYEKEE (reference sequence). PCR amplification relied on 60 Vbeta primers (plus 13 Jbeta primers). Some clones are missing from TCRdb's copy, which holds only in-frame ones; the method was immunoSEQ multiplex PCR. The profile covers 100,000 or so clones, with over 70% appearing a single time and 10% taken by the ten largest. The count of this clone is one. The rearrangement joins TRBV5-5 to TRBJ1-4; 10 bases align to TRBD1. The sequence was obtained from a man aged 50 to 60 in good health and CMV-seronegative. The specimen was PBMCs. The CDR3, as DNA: TGTGCCAGCAGCTCCGGGACAGGGGATGAAAAACTGTTTTTT. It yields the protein CASSSGTGDEKLFF.